Shown below are 15 T cell receptor beta chains from a single sample sequenced in a study of cytomegalovirus exposure and HLA in healthy donors (dated by TCRdb to the late 2010s). The library was prepared using the immunoSEQ multiplex PCR assay. For the multiplex PCR, a mixture combining 60 forward primers for TCR Vbeta segments and 13 reverse primers for TCR Jbeta segments was used. TCRdb holds this immuneACCESS table with in-frame rearrangements only. Some clones are missing; in checked studies, unresolved V genes explain under half, and the rest has no known cause. Here the sample has about 100,000 clones; about 77% occur a single time. About 4.9% of the sample goes to the ten largest clones. What was sequenced was PBMCs. Receptors originate from a woman younger than 30 in good health and CMV-seropositive.

This rearrangement joins TRBV7-3 to TRBJ2-1; the D is unclear. V was shortened by 5 bases and J by 0 bases, with 14 bases between the two germline ends. CDR1 is SGHTA and CDR2 is FQGTGA in the germline V gene. This CDR3 comprises 16 residues. The CDR3 DNA is TGTGCCAGCAGCACATCCTCCCAGGCCTCCTACAATGAGCAGTTCTTC. This encodes CASSTSSQASYNEQFF.

The chain combines TRBV5-1 with TRBJ2-4; a weak D match, TRBD1 (5 bases). The germline V and J ends were trimmed by 0 bases and 4 bases, with 11 bases remaining between them. The CDR3 has 15 amino acids. Germline CDR1 is SGHRS and CDR2 is YFSETQ. The CDR3: CASSLAPQGKNIQYF. In nucleotides, the CDR3 is TGCGCCAGCAGCTTGGCCCCTCAGGGAAAAAACATTCAGTACTTC.

The V gene is TRBV2, the J gene TRBJ2-7; D gene ambiguous. CDR3 size: 11 residues. In germline, CDR1 is SNHLY, CDR2 FYNNEI. V lost 5 bases to trimming and J lost 2 bases, with 4 bases between them. CDR3 DNA: TGTGCCAGCAGTCCAACCTACGAGCAGTACTTC. It specifies CASSPTYEQYF.

V gene TRBV28 combines with J gene TRBJ2-7, with 13 nucleotides matching TRBD2. V gave up 4 bases and J gave up 6 bases; unmatched junction bases: 6. Germline V gene sequence: CDR1 MDHEN, CDR2 SYDVKM. CDR3 size: 15 residues. The CDR3 sequence is CASSSLAGGPPEQYF. CDR3 nucleotides: TGTGCCAGCAGTTCACTAGCGGGAGGGCCTCCCGAGCAGTACTTC.

V gene TRBV2 combines with J gene TRBJ1-5; TRBD1 is a possible D gene (5 bases). V lost 6 bases to trimming and J lost 3 bases, with 12 bases between them. Germline values: CDR1 SNHLY, CDR2 FYNNEI. The CDR3 is 14 residues long. The CDR3 DNA follows: TGTGCCAGCAGGTTAACAGGCAACAATCAGCCCCAGCATTTT. Its protein is CASRLTGNNQPQHF.

V usage is TRBV6-6 and J usage is TRBJ2-5, with TRBD2 identical over 9 bases. The J call could be wrong; TRBJ2-7 is a better fit for the DNA end. The CDR3 has 15 amino acids. From germline, CDR1 is MNHNY and CDR2 SVGAGI (reference sequence). Here the CDR3 reads CASSKGSGSSYEQYF. As DNA, the CDR3 is TGTGCCAGCAGTAAAGGTAGCGGGAGCTCCTACGAGCAGTACTTC.

The CDR3 region has the DNA TGCGCCAGCAGCGGGACAGGCGTACAAGAGACCCAGTACTTC. Its translation is CASSGTGVQETQYF. The chain uses TRBV5-1 and TRBJ2-5; 8 nucleotides match TRBD1. CDR1 is SGHRS and CDR2 is YFSETQ in the germline V gene. Trimming cost V 4 bases and J 2 bases; bases outside gene matches: 4. The CDR3 has 14 residues.

The chain carries TRBV6-1 and TRBJ1-2, with a possible D match to TRBD1 (5 bases). CDR3 length: 13 residues. Germline-derived CDR1 and CDR2 are MNHNS and SASEGT. V dropped 3 bases and J dropped 4 bases, with 9 bases sitting between them. The CDR3 region is CASSDTGLYGYTF. In nucleotides, the CDR3 is TGTGCCAGCAGTGATACAGGCCTCTATGGCTACACCTTC.

The rearrangement links TRBV6-6 to TRBJ2-7; D might be TRBD1 (6 bases). This CDR3 spans 13 amino acids. V lost 5 bases and J 6 bases, leaving 14 bases between the germline ends. Looked up from germline, CDR1 is MNHNY and CDR2 is SVGAGI (reference sequence). CDR3 coding DNA: TGTGCCAGCAGTCCCAACAGGGTTGGCGAGCAGTACTTC. Protein: CASSPNRVGEQYF.

This clone occurred a few times. The chain recombines TRBV7-2 with TRBJ2-5, with unresolved D. Per the germline V gene, CDR1 is SGHTA and CDR2 is FQGNSA. V lost 5 bases and J 4 bases, leaving 17 bases between the germline ends. The CDR3 spans 15 residues. The CDR3: CASSPRGTLAETQYF. CDR3 in DNA: TGTGCCAGCAGCCCCCGCGGCACCTTGGCAGAGACCCAGTACTTC.

This clone was counted between two and nine times. The V call is TRBV5-6, the J call TRBJ2-2; 7 bases agree with TRBD1. The CDR3 covers 14 residues. V dropped 2 bases and J dropped 6; count of bases not matched to a gene: 4. Germline CDR1 and CDR2: SGHDT and YYEEEE. As DNA, the CDR3 is TGTGCCAGCAGCTTCTATGGGACAGCCGGGGAGCTGTTTTTT. It translates to CASSFYGTAGELFF.

The chain joins TRBV5-1 to TRBJ2-1, with D hard to call. CDR1 SGHRS and CDR2 YFSETQ come from the germline V gene. Trimming took 1 base from V and 1 from J, leaving 12 bases between them. The CDR3 has 16 residues. CDR3 coding DNA: TGCGCCAGCAGCTTGCAAACGGGTATATCCTACAATGAGCAGTTCTTC. Protein product: CASSLQTGISYNEQFF. The entire variable domain, with the rest obtained from reference TRBV5-1 and TRBJ2-1, is as follows: KAGVTQTPRYLIKTRGQQVTLSCSPISGHRSVSWYQQTPGQGLQFLFEYFSETQRNKGNFPGRFSGRQFSNSRSEMNVSTLELGDSALYLCASSLQTGISYNEQFFGPGTRLTVL.

This clone was detected only a few times. The J gene is TRBJ2-5, the V gene TRBV19; D is ambiguous. The CDR3 is 17 residues long. Germline CDR1 reads LNHDA; CDR2 reads SQIVND (reference sequence). Trimming shortened V by 1 base and J by 3 bases, and 18 bases separated the two germline ends. The CDR3 loop reads CASSIGSFRRREETQYF. The CDR3 bases are TGTGCCAGTAGTATAGGATCCTTCCGACGCCGGGAAGAGACCCAGTACTTC. Using reference TRBV19 and TRBJ2-5 for the parts outside the CDR3, the full variable domain is DGGITQSPKYLFRKEGQNVTLSCEQNLNHDAMYWYRQDPGQGLRLIYYSQIVNDFQKGDIAEGYSVSREKKESFPLTVTSAQKNPTAFYLCASSIGSFRRREETQYFGPGTRLLVL.

This sequence joins TRBV29-1 and TRBJ2-7, with 10 bases fitting TRBD2. Germline CDR1 SQVTM, CDR2 ANQGSEA. V shed 1 base and J 6 bases; nucleotides not matched to a gene: 9. The CDR3 runs 15 residues. In nucleotides, the CDR3 is TGCAGCGTTGAAGTACTAGCGGGAAAAGACGGCGAGCAGTACTTC. Translation: CSVEVLAGKDGEQYF.

The chain carries TRBV5-8 and TRBJ2-3, with 11 nucleotides matching TRBD2. This CDR3 has 17 residues. V lost 3 bases, J lost 2 bases, and 8 bases stayed unmatched. Germline V CDR1 and CDR2: SGHTS, YDEGEE. Here the CDR3 DNA reads TGTGCCAGCAGCTCGGCCCTGACTAGCGGGGTCACAGATACGCAGTATTTT. The encoded protein is CASSSALTSGVTDTQYF.